Following are 20 T cell receptor beta chains from one sample sequenced in a study of cytomegalovirus exposure and HLA in healthy donors. Produced via immunoSEQ multiplex PCR; TCRdb's table is partial and in-frame only. Among 60,000 to 80,000 clones listed, around 81% were seen once. The specimen sequenced was PBMCs. These receptors all stem from a young man in good health and CMV-seronegative.

The chain combines TRBV7-8 with TRBJ2-4, with D tentatively TRBD2 (6 bases). CDR3 length: 19 residues. Deletions cut 1 base from V and 3 bases from J, with 22 bases between. Germline V gene sequence: CDR1 SGHVS, CDR2 FQNEAQ. The CDR3 nucleotides are TGTGCCAGCAGCTTAGAGGGAGGTTTGAGCAGGAAAGGCAAAAACATTCAGTACTTC. It encodes CASSLEGGLSRKGKNIQYF.

This chain joins TRBV5-1 and TRBJ2-1, with 13 bases matching TRBD2. This CDR3 is 15 amino acids long. CDR1 and CDR2 from the germline V gene are SGHRS and YFSETQ. V gave up 3 bases and J gave up 10 bases; unmatched junction bases: 7. As DNA, the CDR3 is TGCGCCAGCAGCTCACTAGCGGGAGGGCCACAGGAGCAGTTCTTC. Residues: CASSSLAGGPQEQFF.

The gene calls are TRBV4-2 and TRBJ2-6; the D is unclear. The V and J ends lost 0 bases and 4 bases respectively, with 10 bases between them. Germline V gene sequence: CDR1 LGHNA, CDR2 YNFKEQ. The CDR3 is made up of 16 amino acids. The CDR3 here is CASSQDGFRGANVLTF. DNA of the CDR3: TGTGCCAGCAGCCAAGACGGTTTCCGCGGGGCCAACGTCCTGACTTTC.

CDR3 bases: TGCAGCGTTGAAATTCCTAGCTCTAGAGGGGAGCTGTTTTTT. This codes for CSVEIPSSRGELFF. The chain couples TRBV29-1 to TRBJ2-2; tentatively, D is TRBD2 (5 bases). Per germline, CDR1 SQVTM and CDR2 ANQGSEA. The ends were cut back, 2 bases at V and 8 bases at J, with 15 bases in the middle. The CDR3 is 14 amino acids.

The rearrangement links TRBV6-5 to TRBJ2-1; TRBD1 matches at 7 bases. Unmatched junction bases numbered 2, after V lost 4 bases and J lost 8 bases. The CDR3 has 12 residues. Per the germline V gene, CDR1 is MNHEY and CDR2 is SVGAGI. The CDR3 loop reads CASSSQGDEQFF. The DNA for the CDR3 is TGTGCCAGCAGTTCCCAGGGGGATGAGCAGTTCTTC.

This clone appeared a single time. This chain joins TRBV28 and TRBJ2-3; 13 positions agree with TRBD2. The CDR3 totals 16 residues. CDR1 is MDHEN, CDR2 SYDVKM, per germline. V dropped 10 bases and J dropped 6; count of bases not matched to a gene: 13. For the CDR3, the DNA is TGTGCCACTAGTAAAAGGGTGGGACTAGCGGGGGATACGCAGTATTTT. Its translation: CATSKRVGLAGDTQYF.

V usage is TRBV4-1 and J usage is TRBJ2-3; a weak D match, TRBD1 (6 bases). V was pared by 6 bases and J by 4 bases, with 17 bases between. From germline, CDR1 is MGHRA and CDR2 YSYEKL. The CDR3 has 15 residues. The CDR3 is CASSPGVGAADTQYF. The DNA of the CDR3 is TGCGCCAGCAGTCCAGGGGTAGGAGCTGCAGATACGCAGTATTTT.

This chain links TRBV4-2 with TRBJ2-1; tentative D call: TRBD2 (5 bases). The CDR3 length is 15 residues. The germline V and J ends were trimmed by 0 bases and 9 bases, with 15 bases remaining between them. CDR1 and CDR2 (germline): LGHNA, YNFKEQ. The CDR3 DNA sequence: TGTGCCAGCAGCCAAGATGATCGGGGTATGGGTGAGCAGTTCTTC. It codes for CASSQDDRGMGEQFF.

The gene calls are TRBV30 and TRBJ2-2; 12 nucleotides match TRBD2. V was clipped by 5 bases and J by 9 bases; unmatched bases: 4. Germline V gives CDR1 GTSNPN, CDR2 SVGIG (reference sequence). The CDR3 runs to 13 residues. CDR3 protein: CAWSSGGGRELFF. The DNA of the CDR3 is TGTGCCTGGTCTAGCGGGGGGGGCCGGGAGCTGTTTTTT. Using reference TRBV30 and TRBJ2-2 for the parts outside the CDR3, the full variable domain is SQTIHQWPATLVQPVGSPLSLECTVEGTSNPNLYWYRQAAGRGLQLLFYSVGIGQISSEVPQNLSASRPQDRQFILSSKKLLLSDSGFYLCAWSSGGGRELFFGEGSRLTVL.

This chain connects TRBV6-1 to TRBJ1-4, with TRBD1 matching over 7 bases. Per germline, CDR1 MNHNS and CDR2 SASEGT. The CDR3 consists of 16 residues. With 4 bases clipped from V and 0 bases from J, the junction kept 5 bases outside the gene matches. CDR3 DNA sequence: TGTGCCAGCAGTGCCCGACAGGGATCAACTAATGAAAAACTGTTTTTT. Translation: CASSARQGSTNEKLFF.

This clone was counted a single time. The chain recombines TRBV7-2 with TRBJ2-1; TRBD2 aligns across 7 bases. CDR3 size: 14 residues. From germline, CDR1 is SGHTA and CDR2 FQGNSA. Trimming took 11 bases from V and 4 from J; bases not matched to a gene: 11. The CDR3 region has the DNA TGTGCCGGGCGAGTTAGCGGGTATTACAATGAGCAGTTCTTC. Protein product: CAGRVSGYYNEQFF.

This clone was observed a handful of times. The chain combines TRBV4-3 with TRBJ1-3, with 7 positions matching TRBD1. CDR1 LGHNA and CDR2 YSLEER come from the germline V gene. This CDR3 region has 17 residues. Trimming removed 4 bases from V and 1 base from J; junction bases left unmatched: 10. The CDR3 nucleotides read TGCGCCAGCAGCCTAAAAGCGGACAGGATATCTGGAAACACCATATATTTT. The encoded protein is CASSLKADRISGNTIYF.

The chain is built from TRBV11-2 and TRBJ2-5; D is perhaps TRBD1 (6 bases). The CDR3 is made up of 14 amino acids. The V end was cut by 5 bases, the J end by 3 bases, with 13 bases between. The germline gives CDR1 SGHAT, CDR2 FQNNGV. In DNA, the CDR3 is TGTGCCAGCAGCCACGGGACACGAGAAGAGACCCAGTACTTC. Amino acids: CASSHGTREETQYF.

This clone was counted once. The chain couples TRBV18 to TRBJ2-7, with D perhaps TRBD2 (5 bases). Germline loops: CDR1 KGHSH, CDR2 LQKENI. The CDR3 length is 13 residues. V dropped 6 bases and J dropped 2 bases, with 11 bases sitting between them. This CDR3 reads CASSDGLAYEQYF. In nucleotides, the CDR3 is TGTGCCAGCTCTGACGGACTGGCCTACGAGCAGTACTTC.

The CDR3 DNA reads TGTGCCAGCAGCCCCTGGCTAGAATACCAAGAGACCCAGTACTTC. Translating it yields CASSPWLEYQETQYF. The gene calls are TRBV27 and TRBJ2-5, with no clear D. Trimming shortened V by 6 bases and J by 0 bases, and 14 bases separated the two germline ends. The CDR3 spans 15 residues. Germline CDR1 and CDR2: MNHEY and SMNVEV (reference sequence).

This sequence joins TRBV29-1 and TRBJ2-3; weak D call: TRBD2 (6 bases). Germline V lookup: CDR1 SQVTM, CDR2 ANQGSEA. With 4 bases removed from V and 3 bases from J, the gap between germline ends came to 11 bases. The CDR3 loop spans 13 amino acids. CDR3 DNA: TGCAGCGTTGGGGGGGTCACTACAGATACGCAGTATTTT. This gives the protein CSVGGVTTDTQYF.

The chain carries TRBV27 and TRBJ2-3; D is unclear. V lost 5 bases, J lost 0 bases, and 12 bases lay in between. The CDR3 runs to 15 residues. The germline CDR1 and CDR2 sequences are MNHEY and SMNVEV (reference sequence). The CDR3 protein is CASSPRSLSTDTQYF. CDR3 DNA sequence: TGTGCCAGCAGTCCTAGAAGCTTAAGCACAGATACGCAGTATTTT.

CDR3 in amino acids: CASSIAPGRGTGELFF. The CDR3 DNA is TGTGCCAGTAGTATAGCCCCAGGACGGGGCACCGGGGAGCTGTTTTTT. The V gene is TRBV19, the J gene TRBJ2-2, with a possible D match to TRBD2 (5 bases). With 1 base removed from V and 4 bases from J, the gap between germline ends came to 13 bases. The germline gives CDR1 LNHDA, CDR2 SQIVND (reference sequence). The CDR3 sequence is 16 residues long. The full variable domain, completed using reference TRBV19 and TRBJ2-2, is DGGITQSPKYLFRKEGQNVTLSCEQNLNHDAMYWYRQDPGQGLRLIYYSQIVNDFQKGDIAEGYSVSREKKESFPLTVTSAQKNPTAFYLCASSIAPGRGTGELFFGEGSRLTVL.

The chain combines TRBV9 with TRBJ2-3; 8 positions match TRBD2. Germline CDR1 is SGDLS and CDR2 is YYNGEE. The CDR3 contains 15 residues. After removal of 4 bases from V and 4 bases from J, the junction contained 8 bases not matched to a gene. CDR3 loop: CASSPEGLGADTQYF. CDR3 DNA sequence: TGTGCCAGCAGCCCCGAGGGACTAGGTGCAGATACGCAGTATTTT.

The gene calls are TRBV7-2 and TRBJ2-2, with TRBD2 as a possible D gene (6 bases). CDR3 length: 15 residues. CDR1 is SGHTA, CDR2 FQGNSA, per germline. The ends were cut back, 3 bases at V and 1 base at J, with 9 bases in the middle. CDR3: CASSFQGGNTGELFF. CDR3 DNA: TGTGCCAGCAGCTTTCAGGGAGGGAACACCGGGGAGCTGTTTTTT.